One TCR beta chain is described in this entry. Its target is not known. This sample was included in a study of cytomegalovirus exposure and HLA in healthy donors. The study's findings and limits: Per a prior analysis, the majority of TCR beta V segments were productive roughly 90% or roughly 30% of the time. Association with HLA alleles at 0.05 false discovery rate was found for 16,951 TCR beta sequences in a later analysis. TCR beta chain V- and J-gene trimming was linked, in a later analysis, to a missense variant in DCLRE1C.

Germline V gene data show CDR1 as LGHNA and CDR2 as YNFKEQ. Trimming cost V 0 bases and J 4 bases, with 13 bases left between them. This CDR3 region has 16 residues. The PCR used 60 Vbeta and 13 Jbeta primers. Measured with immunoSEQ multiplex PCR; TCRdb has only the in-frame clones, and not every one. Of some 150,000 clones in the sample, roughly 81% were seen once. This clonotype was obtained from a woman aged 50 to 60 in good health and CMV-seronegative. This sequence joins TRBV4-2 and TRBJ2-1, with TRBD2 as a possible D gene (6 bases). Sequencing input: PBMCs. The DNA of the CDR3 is TGTGCCAGCAGCCAAGATAACCAGGAGGGGTACAATGAGCAGTTCTTC. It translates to CASSQDNQEGYNEQFF.